This is a list of T cell receptor beta chains from one sample in a study of human versus mouse CDR3 diversity and MHC coevolution. Profiled with immunoSEQ multiplex PCR; TCRdb holds only in-frame clones, not every one. The data hold about 77,000 clones, with around 92% observed a single time. The material sequenced was naive CD4+ T cells from blood. The source is a person between 25 and 70 years old in good health. Both conserved end residues are part of each CDR3. The order of the fields is D gene, clone size, J gene, V gene, CDR3 protein, CDR3 DNA. A D gene is named only where the DNA matches it firmly. Clone size is stated in some rows and not others, as once, few, many or a class when expanded.

D gene: -; clone size: -; J gene: TRBJ1-3; V gene: TRBV27; CDR3 protein: CASSPRGAGNTIYF; CDR3 DNA: TGTGCCAGCAGTCCCCGGGGGGCTGGAAACACCATATATTTT
D gene: TRBD1; clone size: few; J gene: TRBJ1-3; V gene: TRBV4-1; CDR3 protein: CASSQTDRVGNTIYF; CDR3 DNA: TGCGCCAGCAGCCAGACCGACAGGGTCGGAAACACCATATATTTT
D gene: -; clone size: -; J gene: TRBJ1-1; V gene: TRBV19; CDR3 protein: CASNKQGNTEAFF; CDR3 DNA: TGTGCCAGTAATAAACAGGGGAACACTGAAGCTTTCTTT
D gene: -; clone size: -; J gene: TRBJ1-1; V gene: TRBV18; CDR3 protein: CASSLRERPTEAFF; CDR3 DNA: TGTGCCAGCTCACTCAGGGAACGCCCCACTGAAGCTTTCTTT
D gene: TRBD2; clone size: -; J gene: TRBJ2-2; V gene: TRBV6-6; CDR3 protein: CASVGLENTGELFF; CDR3 DNA: TGTGCCAGCGTGGGACTAGAGAACACCGGGGAGCTGTTTTTT
D gene: -; clone size: -; J gene: TRBJ2-7; V gene: TRBV10-1; CDR3 protein: CASPELVVRHEQYF; CDR3 DNA: TGCGCCAGCCCCGAACTAGTAGTTCGCCACGAGCAGTACTTC
D gene: -; clone size: -; J gene: TRBJ1-6; V gene: TRBV7-9; CDR3 protein: CASSFQGDNSPLHF; CDR3 DNA: TGTGCCAGCAGCTTCCAAGGAGATAATTCACCCCTCCACTTT
D gene: -; clone size: -; J gene: TRBJ2-1; V gene: TRBV19; CDR3 protein: CASSESSYNEQFF; CDR3 DNA: TGTGCCAGTAGTGAGTCTAGCTACAATGAGCAGTTCTTC
D gene: -; clone size: -; J gene: TRBJ1-1; V gene: TRBV6-6; CDR3 protein: CASSRRGGMNTEAFF; CDR3 DNA: TGTGCCAGCAGTCGAAGAGGAGGGATGAACACTGAAGCTTTCTTT
D gene: TRBD1; clone size: -; J gene: TRBJ2-7; V gene: TRBV7-2; CDR3 protein: CASRVGGQGFYEQYF; CDR3 DNA: TGTGCCAGCAGGGTAGGAGGACAGGGTTTCTACGAGCAGTACTTC
D gene: -; clone size: -; J gene: TRBJ1-1; V gene: TRBV6-1; CDR3 protein: CASSEMTGTLNTEAFF; CDR3 DNA: TGTGCCAGCAGTGAAATGACAGGCACACTAAACACTGAAGCTTTCTTT
D gene: TRBD1; clone size: once; J gene: TRBJ2-6; V gene: TRBV5-1; CDR3 protein: CASSEGTGPSGANVLTF; CDR3 DNA: TGCGCCAGCAGCGAGGGGACAGGGCCCTCTGGGGCCAACGTCCTGACTTTC
D gene: -; clone size: once; J gene: TRBJ2-3; V gene: TRBV27; CDR3 protein: CASTKTGWRTDTQYF; CDR3 DNA: TGTGCCAGCACCAAAACAGGGTGGCGCACAGATACGCAGTATTTT
D gene: TRBD2; clone size: -; J gene: TRBJ2-2; V gene: TRBV7-8; CDR3 protein: CASSPNQGLGWNTGELFF; CDR3 DNA: TGTGCCAGCAGCCCGAACCAAGGACTAGGATGGAACACCGGGGAGCTGTTTTTT
D gene: -; clone size: -; J gene: TRBJ1-1; V gene: TRBV9; CDR3 protein: CASSPRPGTNTEAFF; CDR3 DNA: TGTGCCAGCAGCCCCAGACCCGGGACTAACACTGAAGCTTTCTTT
D gene: TRBD1; clone size: -; J gene: TRBJ1-4; V gene: TRBV30; CDR3 protein: CASAQGTYSEKLFF; CDR3 DNA: TGTGCCTCAGCACAGGGGACGTATAGTGAAAAACTGTTTTTT
D gene: -; clone size: -; J gene: TRBJ2-5; V gene: TRBV30; CDR3 protein: CAWIRRGQQETQYF; CDR3 DNA: TGTGCCTGGATCCGGAGGGGCCAACAAGAGACCCAGTACTTC
D gene: TRBD1; clone size: -; J gene: TRBJ2-7; V gene: TRBV27; CDR3 protein: CASSNNPGTGVPHEQYF; CDR3 DNA: TGTGCCAGCAGTAACAACCCCGGGACAGGGGTGCCCCACGAGCAGTACTTC
D gene: -; clone size: -; J gene: TRBJ1-2; V gene: TRBV19; CDR3 protein: CASSARAASYGYTF; CDR3 DNA: TGTGCCAGTAGTGCCAGGGCAGCCTCCTATGGCTACACCTTC
D gene: TRBD1; clone size: -; J gene: TRBJ1-1; V gene: TRBV2; CDR3 protein: CASSSGTGGAFEAFF; CDR3 DNA: TGTGCCAGCAGTTCCGGGACAGGGGGAGCCTTTGAAGCTTTCTTT
D gene: TRBD1; clone size: -; J gene: TRBJ2-1; V gene: TRBV6-1; CDR3 protein: CASTKMRTGGHEQFF; CDR3 DNA: TGTGCCAGCACCAAAATGAGGACAGGGGGGCATGAGCAGTTCTTC
D gene: TRBD2; clone size: -; J gene: TRBJ2-5; V gene: TRBV18; CDR3 protein: CASSPLLLAGGELETQYF; CDR3 DNA: TGTGCCAGCTCACCTCTCCTGTTGGCGGGAGGCGAGTTGGAGACCCAGTACTTC
D gene: TRBD2; clone size: -; J gene: TRBJ2-1; V gene: TRBV5-4; CDR3 protein: CASSRGTSGGGNEQFF; CDR3 DNA: TGTGCCAGCAGCCGCGGGACTAGCGGGGGGGGTAATGAGCAGTTCTTC
D gene: TRBD1; clone size: -; J gene: TRBJ2-1; V gene: TRBV29-1; CDR3 protein: CSGDRGWGNEQFF; CDR3 DNA: TGCAGCGGGGACAGGGGATGGGGTAATGAGCAGTTCTTC
D gene: -; clone size: -; J gene: TRBJ1-1; V gene: TRBV9; CDR3 protein: CASSGSPLKGMNTEAFF; CDR3 DNA: TGTGCCAGCAGCGGGAGCCCGCTTAAAGGTATGAACACTGAAGCTTTCTTT
D gene: -; clone size: once; J gene: TRBJ1-1; V gene: TRBV5-4; CDR3 protein: CASSLAPAANTEAFF; CDR3 DNA: TGTGCCAGCAGCTTGGCCCCGGCGGCGAACACTGAAGCTTTCTTT
D gene: -; clone size: -; J gene: TRBJ1-1; V gene: TRBV29-1; CDR3 protein: CSVQTATEAFF; CDR3 DNA: TGCAGCGTTCAGACAGCAACTGAAGCTTTCTTT
D gene: -; clone size: -; J gene: TRBJ2-6; V gene: TRBV7-3; CDR3 protein: CASSLTLGHPSGANVLTF; CDR3 DNA: TGTGCCAGCAGCTTAACCCTCGGACACCCCTCTGGGGCCAACGTCCTGACTTTC
D gene: TRBD2; clone size: -; J gene: TRBJ2-1; V gene: TRBV11-3; CDR3 protein: CASSLIAGAYNEQFF; CDR3 DNA: TGTGCCAGCAGCTTAATAGCGGGGGCCTACAATGAGCAGTTCTTC
D gene: TRBD1; clone size: -; J gene: TRBJ1-2; V gene: TRBV5-6; CDR3 protein: CASSLQLTGYGYTF; CDR3 DNA: TGTGCCAGCAGCTTGCAACTGACAGGGTATGGCTACACCTTC
D gene: -; clone size: -; J gene: TRBJ2-1; V gene: TRBV7-6; CDR3 protein: CASTLAPDSNEQFF; CDR3 DNA: TGTGCCAGCACTTTGGCTCCGGACAGCAATGAGCAGTTCTTC
D gene: -; clone size: -; J gene: TRBJ1-5; V gene: TRBV18; CDR3 protein: CASSLQGPVGNQPQHF; CDR3 DNA: TGTGCCAGCTCTCTCCAGGGGCCCGTGGGGAATCAGCCCCAGCATTTT
D gene: -; clone size: -; J gene: TRBJ2-3; V gene: TRBV10-3; CDR3 protein: CAISVGLTSTDTQYF; CDR3 DNA: TGTGCCATCAGTGTCGGTCTTACTAGCACAGATACGCAGTATTTT
D gene: TRBD1; clone size: -; J gene: TRBJ1-1; V gene: TRBV18; CDR3 protein: CASRETGAGFEAFF; CDR3 DNA: TGTGCCAGCCGAGAGACAGGGGCCGGATTCGAAGCTTTCTTT
D gene: TRBD2; clone size: -; J gene: TRBJ2-3; V gene: TRBV5-1; CDR3 protein: CASSFSPSGSGISDTQYF; CDR3 DNA: TGCGCCAGCAGCTTTTCCCCTAGCGGGAGTGGTATATCAGATACGCAGTATTTT
D gene: -; clone size: -; J gene: TRBJ2-3; V gene: TRBV11-2; CDR3 protein: CASSLAPKGGTDTQYF; CDR3 DNA: TGTGCCAGCAGCTTAGCCCCCAAGGGGGGCACAGATACGCAGTATTTT
D gene: TRBD1; clone size: -; J gene: TRBJ1-1; V gene: TRBV19; CDR3 protein: CASTDRGSEAFF; CDR3 DNA: TGTGCCAGCACGGACAGGGGCTCTGAAGCTTTCTTT